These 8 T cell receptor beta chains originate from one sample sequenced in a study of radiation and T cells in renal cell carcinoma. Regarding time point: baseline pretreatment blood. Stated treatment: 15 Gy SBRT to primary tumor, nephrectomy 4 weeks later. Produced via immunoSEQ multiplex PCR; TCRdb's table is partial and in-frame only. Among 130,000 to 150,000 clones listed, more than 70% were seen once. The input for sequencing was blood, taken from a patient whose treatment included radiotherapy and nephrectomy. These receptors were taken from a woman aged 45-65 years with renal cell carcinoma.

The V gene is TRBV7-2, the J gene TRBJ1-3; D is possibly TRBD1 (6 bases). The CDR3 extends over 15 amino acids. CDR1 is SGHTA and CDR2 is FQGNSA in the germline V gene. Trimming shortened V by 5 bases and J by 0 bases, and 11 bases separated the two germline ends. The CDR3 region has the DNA TGTGCCAGCAGCCCTCGGACAGACTCTGGAAACACCATATATTTT. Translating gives CASSPRTDSGNTIYF.

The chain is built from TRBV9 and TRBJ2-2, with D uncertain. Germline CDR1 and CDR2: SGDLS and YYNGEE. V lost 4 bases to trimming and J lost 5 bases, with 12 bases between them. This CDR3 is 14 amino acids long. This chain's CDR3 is CASSYLAETGELFF. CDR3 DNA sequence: TGTGCCAGCAGCTACCTGGCGGAAACCGGGGAGCTGTTTTTT.

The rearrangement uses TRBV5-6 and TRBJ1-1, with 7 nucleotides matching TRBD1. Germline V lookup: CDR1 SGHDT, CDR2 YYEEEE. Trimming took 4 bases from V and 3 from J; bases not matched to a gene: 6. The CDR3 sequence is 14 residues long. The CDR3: CASSPTGRYTEAFF. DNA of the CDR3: TGTGCCAGCAGCCCGACAGGGAGGTACACTGAAGCTTTCTTT.

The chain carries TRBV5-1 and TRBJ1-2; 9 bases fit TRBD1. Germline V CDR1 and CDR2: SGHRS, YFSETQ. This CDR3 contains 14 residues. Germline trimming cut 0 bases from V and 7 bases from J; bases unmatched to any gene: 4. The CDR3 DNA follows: TGCGCCAGCAGCTTGGAGGGACAGGGCACTGGCTACACCTTC. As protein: CASSLEGQGTGYTF.

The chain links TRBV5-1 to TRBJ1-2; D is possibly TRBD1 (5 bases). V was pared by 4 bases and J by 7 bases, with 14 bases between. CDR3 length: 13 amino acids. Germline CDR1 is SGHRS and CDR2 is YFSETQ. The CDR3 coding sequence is TGCGCCAGCAGCCACCGGGGGGAGACTGGCTACACCTTC. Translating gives CASSHRGETGYTF.

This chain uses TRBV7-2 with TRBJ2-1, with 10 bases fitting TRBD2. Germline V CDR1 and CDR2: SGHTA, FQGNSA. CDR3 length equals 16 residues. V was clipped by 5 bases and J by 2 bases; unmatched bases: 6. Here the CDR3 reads CASSPYSGGAYNEQFF. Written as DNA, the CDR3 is TGTGCCAGCAGCCCCTACAGCGGGGGGGCCTACAATGAGCAGTTCTTC.

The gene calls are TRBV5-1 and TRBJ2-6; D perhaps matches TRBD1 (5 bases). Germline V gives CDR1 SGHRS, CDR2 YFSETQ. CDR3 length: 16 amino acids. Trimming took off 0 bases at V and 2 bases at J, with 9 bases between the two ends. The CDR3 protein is CASSLEWGPGANVLTF. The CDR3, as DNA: TGCGCCAGCAGCTTGGAATGGGGCCCTGGGGCCAACGTCCTGACTTTC.

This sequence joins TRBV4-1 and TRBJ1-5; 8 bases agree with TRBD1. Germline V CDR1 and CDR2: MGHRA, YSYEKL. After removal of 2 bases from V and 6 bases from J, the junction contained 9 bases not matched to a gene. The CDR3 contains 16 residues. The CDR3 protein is CASSQPRAGGVQPQHF. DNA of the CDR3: TGCGCCAGCAGCCAACCTCGGGCAGGGGGCGTTCAGCCCCAGCATTTT.